A single sample gave rise to the 18 T cell receptor beta chains below, sequenced in a study of blood T cell repertoires in COVID-19. Assay: immunoSEQ multiplex PCR; the TCRdb copy retains only in-frame clones and omits some. The data show 250,000 to 300,000 clones, with about 86% seen just once and 3.6% held by the top ten. The specimen sequenced was peripheral blood. These receptors all stem from a man aged 18 to 29 with active or convalescent COVID-19.

The V gene is TRBV7-9, the J gene TRBJ2-7; perhaps TRBD2 as D (5 bases). The CDR3 consists of 15 residues. CDR1 and CDR2 (germline): SEHNR, FQNEAQ (reference sequence). V was cut by 5 bases and J by 6 bases, with 20 bases left in between. CDR3 sequence reads: CASSRSSGEPVEQYF. In DNA, the CDR3 is TGTGCCAGCAGCCGTTCCTCTGGGGAGCCGGTCGAGCAGTACTTC.

The rearrangement uses TRBV6-5 and TRBJ1-6, with 9 positions matching TRBD1. The germline V gene has CDR1 MNHEY and CDR2 SVGAGI. The CDR3 runs to 15 residues. J lost 7 bases, V lost 6 bases, and 7 bases had no gene match. The CDR3 spells CASRNPGQGNSPLHF. In DNA, the CDR3 is TGTGCCAGCAGGAACCCGGGACAGGGAAATTCACCCCTCCACTTT.

V is TRBV19 and J is TRBJ1-3, with a tentative D call TRBD1 (5 bases). This CDR3 spans 16 amino acids. Germline V lookup: CDR1 LNHDA, CDR2 SQIVND (reference sequence). V was clipped by 0 bases and J by 0 bases, with 9 bases between them. The CDR3 reads CASSIDRGASGNTIYF. The DNA for the CDR3 is TGTGCCAGTAGTATAGACCGCGGGGCCTCTGGAAACACCATATATTTT. Supplemented by reference TRBV19 and TRBJ1-3, the full variable domain reads DGGITQSPKYLFRKEGQNVTLSCEQNLNHDAMYWYRQDPGQGLRLIYYSQIVNDFQKGDIAEGYSVSREKKESFPLTVTSAQKNPTAFYLCASSIDRGASGNTIYFGEGSWLTVV.

This rearrangement joins TRBV4-2 to TRBJ2-1; D may be TRBD2 (6 bases). V lost 0 bases to trimming and J lost 6 bases, with 12 bases between them. The CDR3 length is 15 residues. Per germline, CDR1 LGHNA and CDR2 YNFKEQ. The CDR3 DNA sequence: TGTGCCAGCAGCCAAGACAGGGCGGAGGGCAATGAGCAGTTCTTC. This gives the protein CASSQDRAEGNEQFF.

The chain has TRBV13 and TRBJ2-1, with D possibly being TRBD2 (5 bases). CDR1 is PRHDT and CDR2 is FYEKMQ in the germline V gene (reference sequence). V was shortened by 0 bases and J by 7 bases, with 7 bases between the two germline ends. There are 13 residues in the CDR3. The CDR3 is CASSLGRGNEQFF. CDR3 nucleotide sequence: TGTGCCAGCAGCTTAGGCCGGGGAAATGAGCAGTTCTTC.

This chain links TRBV9 with TRBJ2-7; a possible D gene is TRBD2 (5 bases). Germline CDR1 reads SGDLS; CDR2 reads YYNGEE. Trimming took 0 bases from V and 2 from J, leaving 12 bases between them. This CDR3 contains 15 residues. DNA of the CDR3: TGTGCCAGCAGCGTAGCTACGGACTGGGCCTACGAGCAGTACTTC. Translating it yields CASSVATDWAYEQYF.

The table lists this clone with a count of one. The rearrangement uses TRBV12-3 or TRBV12-4 and TRBJ2-1; D might be TRBD1 (6 bases). The CDR3 runs 12 residues. The ends were cut back, 6 bases at V and 7 bases at J, with 10 bases in the middle. CDR3 DNA sequence: TGTGCCAGCAGCTCAACAGGGAATGAGCAGTTCTTC. This gives the protein CASSSTGNEQFF.

This chain joins TRBV30 and TRBJ2-1, with D possibly being TRBD1 (6 bases). The CDR3 is 13 amino acids. Per germline, CDR1 GTSNPN and CDR2 SVGIG (reference sequence). V was cut by 0 bases and J by 3 bases, with 6 bases left in between. The CDR3 loop is CAWSVGGYNEQFF. DNA of the CDR3: TGTGCCTGGAGTGTAGGGGGCTACAATGAGCAGTTCTTC.

The chain carries TRBV20-1 and TRBJ1-2, with 11 bases lining up with TRBD1. Germline lookup yields CDR1 DFQATT and CDR2 SNEGSKA (reference sequence). CDR3 size: 14 residues. Trimming at V came to 3 bases and at J to 8 bases, leaving 8 bases not matched to a gene. The chain's CDR3 is CSASRPRTGGGYTF. The CDR3 coding sequence is TGCAGTGCTAGTCGTCCCCGGACAGGGGGCGGCTACACCTTC.

The CDR3 protein is CASSPSYVTGSSYNEQFF. DNA of the CDR3: TGTGCCAGCTCACCTTCCTATGTGACAGGGAGCTCCTACAATGAGCAGTTCTTC. The chain recombines TRBV18 with TRBJ2-1, with TRBD1 matching over 7 bases. The CDR3 is 18 amino acids. The V and J ends lost 3 bases and 0 bases, in that order; junction bases with no gene match: 11. Germline V lookup: CDR1 KGHSH, CDR2 LQKENI.

This chain joins TRBV30 and TRBJ2-1, with TRBD2 as a possible D gene (6 bases). Germline values: CDR1 GTSNPN, CDR2 SVGIG (reference sequence). Deletions cut 0 bases from V and 2 bases from J, with 11 bases between. The CDR3 totals 15 residues. This CDR3 is CAWSVLAGPYNEQFF. CDR3 coding DNA: TGTGCCTGGAGTGTACTGGCGGGACCCTACAATGAGCAGTTCTTC.

The rearrangement links TRBV5-1 to TRBJ1-5; 8 bases are a match to TRBD1. The CDR3 runs to 17 residues. V lost 4 bases and J lost 4; bases outside the gene matches: 13. Germline CDR1 SGHRS, CDR2 YFSETQ. The CDR3 protein is CASSPEGGTGDNQPQHF. CDR3 nucleotide sequence: TGCGCCAGCAGCCCAGAAGGAGGGACAGGAGATAATCAGCCCCAGCATTTT.

This chain joins TRBV5-1 and TRBJ1-4, with no clear D. Germline V lookup: CDR1 SGHRS, CDR2 YFSETQ. Trimming removed 0 bases from V and 7 bases from J, with 10 bases in between. The CDR3 covers 14 residues. The CDR3 loop reads CASSLGIEGEKLFF. CDR3 nucleotide sequence: TGCGCCAGCAGCTTGGGAATTGAGGGTGAAAAACTGTTTTTT.

This CDR3 reads CASRDRGNEKLFF. In nucleotides, the CDR3 is TGTGCCAGCCGGGACAGGGGTAATGAAAAACTGTTTTTT. J is TRBJ1-4 and V is TRBV14; 10 bases are shared with TRBD1. The CDR3 loop spans 13 amino acids. From germline, CDR1 is SGHDN and CDR2 FVKESK. With 8 bases clipped from V and 4 bases from J, the junction kept 1 base outside the gene matches.

The V call is TRBV9, the J call TRBJ2-2; D may be TRBD1 (6 bases). This CDR3 is built from 13 residues. From germline, CDR1 is SGDLS and CDR2 YYNGEE. V was shortened by 8 bases and J by 2 bases, with 10 bases between the two germline ends. Written as DNA, the CDR3 is TGTGCCAGTTTGACAGGAAACACCGGGGAGCTGTTTTTT. Its translation is CASLTGNTGELFF. Full variable domain (missing parts from reference TRBV9 and TRBJ2-2): DSGVTQTPKHLITATGQRVTLRCSPRSGDLSVYWYQQSLDQGLQFLIQYYNGEERAKGNILERFSAQQFPDLHSELNLSSLELGDSALYFCASLTGNTGELFFGEGSRLTVL.

This rearrangement joins TRBV6-6 to TRBJ2-1; D unresolved. The CDR3 spans 15 residues. Trimming shortened V by 5 bases and J by 0 bases, and 11 bases separated the two germline ends. The germline V gene encodes CDR1 MNHNY and CDR2 SVGAGI (reference sequence). CDR3 amino acids: CASSETNPSYNEQFF. CDR3 sequence (DNA): TGTGCCAGCAGTGAGACAAATCCCTCCTACAATGAGCAGTTCTTC.

The chain combines TRBV4-1 with TRBJ2-5; 10 nucleotides match TRBD1. The CDR3 contains 17 residues. The ends lost 2 bases at V and 4 bases at J; junction bases unmatched: 10. The germline V gene has CDR1 MGHRA and CDR2 YSYEKL. In DNA, the CDR3 is TGCGCCAGCAGCCAATCCTCCGGGACAGGGGTTGGAGAGACCCAGTACTTC. Its translation is CASSQSSGTGVGETQYF.

The chain joins TRBV18 to TRBJ2-7; D unclear. Germline V gene lookup returns CDR1 KGHSH and CDR2 LQKENI. The ends were cut back, 3 bases at V and 0 bases at J, with 9 bases in the middle. The CDR3 totals 14 residues. CDR3 amino acids: CASSPSQASYEQYF. The CDR3 DNA sequence: TGTGCCAGCTCACCCTCCCAGGCCTCCTACGAGCAGTACTTC.